The 26 T cell receptor beta chains reported below all come from one sample, sequenced in a study of T cell responses to AZD1222 COVID-19 vaccine. The table came from immunoSEQ multiplex PCR; TCRdb's copy has only in-frame clones and leaves some out. Of roughly 100,000 clones listed, 75% to 90% are singletons. The sequencing here drew on peripheral blood, taken on day 0 of AZD1222 vaccination. These receptors were obtained from an adult in good health.

This clone was recorded once. This sequence joins TRBV7-2 and TRBJ2-7; D remains unclear. This CDR3 is built from 15 residues. Germline CDR1 and CDR2: SGHTA and FQGNSA. V was cut by 1 base and J by 0 bases, with 10 bases left in between. CDR3 sequence: CASSLEWSGSYEQYF. The DNA for the CDR3 is TGTGCCAGCAGCTTAGAGTGGTCTGGCTCCTACGAGCAGTACTTC.

This clone was counted only a few times. This sequence joins TRBV28 and TRBJ2-2, with 10 bases aligning to TRBD2. This CDR3 comprises 15 residues. V shed 6 bases, J shed 7 bases, and the junction held 8 bases outside the gene matches. In germline, CDR1 is MDHEN, CDR2 SYDVKM. The CDR3 coding sequence is TGTGCCAGCAGAAGTAGCGGGAGGCAGAGCGGGGAGCTGTTTTTT. It codes for CASRSSGRQSGELFF.

V usage is TRBV6-5 and J usage is TRBJ2-7; D is perhaps TRBD1 or TRBD2 (5 bases each). The V end was cut by 6 bases, the J end by 3 bases, with 9 bases between. CDR3 length equals 12 residues. CDR1 is MNHEY, CDR2 SVGAGI, per germline. This CDR3 reads CASSGTLYEQYF. Here the CDR3 DNA reads TGTGCCAGCAGCGGGACGCTCTACGAGCAGTACTTC.

The chain links TRBV29-1 to TRBJ2-5; 9 nucleotides match TRBD2. Germline V gives CDR1 SQVTM, CDR2 ANQGSEA. Trimming took 4 bases from V and 2 from J; bases not matched to a gene: 5. The CDR3 extends over 14 amino acids. The chain's CDR3 is CSVASTSGQETQYF. In DNA, the CDR3 is TGCAGCGTTGCCTCTACTAGCGGGCAAGAGACCCAGTACTTC.

The sample holds a few counts of this clone. The chain joins TRBV6-4 to TRBJ2-1; D may be TRBD1 or TRBD2 (6 bases each). CDR3 length: 15 amino acids. V shed 4 bases and J shed 0 bases, with 10 bases lying between them. The germline gives CDR1 MRHNA, CDR2 SNTAGT. The CDR3 protein is CASSGGDTSYNEQFF. The CDR3 coding sequence is TGTGCCAGCAGTGGGGGGGACACCTCCTACAATGAGCAGTTCTTC.

This rearrangement joins TRBV27 to TRBJ2-7, with 11 bases identical to TRBD1. The CDR3 runs to 15 residues. Germline CDR1 reads MNHEY; CDR2 reads SMNVEV (reference sequence). The V and J ends lost 5 bases and 3 bases, in that order; junction bases with no gene match: 6. The CDR3 sequence is CASSVPGTGGYEQYF. CDR3 nucleotide sequence: TGTGCCAGCAGTGTCCCCGGGACAGGGGGCTACGAGCAGTACTTC.

This chain uses TRBV28 with TRBJ1-1; 8 bases are a match to TRBD1. With 6 bases clipped from V and 5 bases from J, the junction kept 11 bases outside the gene matches. CDR1 is MDHEN and CDR2 is SYDVKM in the germline V gene. This CDR3 region has 15 residues. CDR3 residues: CASRPTGTGGTEAFF. CDR3 DNA: TGTGCCAGCAGGCCAACCGGGACAGGCGGGACTGAAGCTTTCTTT. Supplemented by reference TRBV28 and TRBJ1-1, the full variable domain reads DVKVTQSSRYLVKRTGEKVFLECVQDMDHENMFWYRQDPGLGLRLIYFSYDVKMKEKGDIPEGYSVSREKKERFSLILESASTNQTSMYLCASRPTGTGGTEAFFGQGTRLTVV.

The chain has TRBV7-2 and TRBJ1-2, with a weak D call TRBD1 (6 bases). The V and J ends lost 3 bases and 6 bases respectively, with 20 bases between them. Germline V CDR1 and CDR2: SGHTA, FQGNSA. The CDR3 has 16 amino acids. CDR3 protein: CASSFGPGGVIDGYTF. The CDR3 region has the DNA TGTGCCAGCAGCTTCGGTCCCGGGGGCGTAATTGATGGCTACACCTTC.

The chain recombines TRBV21-1 with TRBJ1-1. TRBV21-1 is termed a pseudogene. This CDR3 comprises 15 residues. CDR3 residues: CASSKVPRGDTEAFF. In DNA, the CDR3 is TGTGCCAGCAGCAAAGTCCCAAGGGGGGACACTGAAGCTTTCTTT.

CDR3 sequence (DNA): TGTGCCAGCAGCTTGGCCGGGATGAACGCGCATCAGTACTTC. Encoded protein: CASSLAGMNAHQYF. J is TRBJ2-7 and V is TRBV5-6; TRBD2 might be the D (5 bases). Germline CDR1 reads SGHDT; CDR2 reads YYEEEE. This CDR3 spans 14 amino acids. Trimming removed 0 bases from V and 10 bases from J, with 17 bases in between.

Of note for this clone: One junction end does not reproduce the germline sequence, and a read error may be involved. The chain couples TRBV27 to TRBJ2-1, with 9 bases fitting TRBD1. Germline V gene lookup returns CDR1 MNHEY and CDR2 SMNVEV (reference sequence). This CDR3 region has 19 residues. This CDR3 reads CASGLNLVWRTGAPNEQFF. The CDR3 DNA reads as TGTGCCAGCGGTTTGAATCTCGTATGGCGGACAGGGGCCCCAAATGAGCAGTTCTTC.

The chain combines TRBV7-2 with TRBJ1-5, with 12 bases fitting TRBD1. Germline values: CDR1 SGHTA, CDR2 FQGNSA. Trimming removed 5 bases from V and 5 bases from J; junction bases left unmatched: 10. CDR3 length equals 17 residues. CDR3 sequence reads: CASSARAGTGGDQPQHF. The CDR3 DNA reads TGTGCCAGCAGCGCTAGGGCGGGGACAGGGGGCGATCAGCCCCAGCATTTT.

The V call is TRBV3-1 (or the pseudogene TRBV3-2), the J call TRBJ2-7; 11 positions match TRBD1. The CDR3 extends over 15 amino acids. Looked up from germline, CDR1 is LGHDT and CDR2 is YNNKEL (reference sequence). The trim removed 5 bases at V and 5 bases at J, leaving 8 bases unmatched. The CDR3 DNA reads TGTGCCAGCAGCAGAGGACAGGGGGCTTCTAACGAGCAGTACTTC. Translated, it gives CASSRGQGASNEQYF.

V and J are TRBV19 and TRBJ1-4; tentative D call: TRBD1 (5 bases). Germline CDR1 is LNHDA and CDR2 is SQIVND (reference sequence). The ends were cut back, 8 bases at V and 4 bases at J, with 14 bases in the middle. The CDR3 is 14 residues long. In nucleotides, the CDR3 is TGTGCCAGTTCCCGTGCAAGGGGTAATGAAAAACTGTTTTTT. Amino acids: CASSRARGNEKLFF.

The chain uses TRBV4-3 and TRBJ2-1, with 7 nucleotides matching TRBD2. V was clipped by 0 bases and J by 6 bases; unmatched bases: 11. Germline V gene sequence: CDR1 LGHNA, CDR2 YSLEER. The CDR3 has 17 residues. The CDR3, as DNA: TGCGCCAGCAGCCAAGATCAGGGCGGGAGCAGGGCCAATGAGCAGTTCTTC. It encodes CASSQDQGGSRANEQFF.

The J gene is TRBJ2-7, the V gene TRBV7-8; 10 bases map to TRBD1. This CDR3 is 14 amino acids long. Unmatched junction bases numbered 3, after V lost 4 bases and J lost 3 bases. Germline CDR1 reads SGHVS; CDR2 reads FQNEAQ. The CDR3 region is CASSSGTGDYEQYF. CDR3 nucleotide sequence: TGTGCCAGCAGCTCCGGGACAGGGGACTACGAGCAGTACTTC. Supplemented by reference TRBV7-8 and TRBJ2-7, the full variable domain reads GAGVSQSPRYKVAKRGQDVALRCDPISGHVSLFWYQQALGQGPEFLTYFQNEAQLDKSGLPSDRFFAERPEGSVSTLKIQRTQQEDSAVYLCASSSGTGDYEQYFGPGTRLTVT.

This chain links TRBV7-9 with TRBJ2-1, with TRBD2 identical over 8 bases. The CDR3 loop spans 15 amino acids. Losses at the gene ends were 5 bases for V and 6 bases for J; bases not matched to a gene: 9. CDR1 SEHNR and CDR2 FQNEAQ come from the germline V gene (reference sequence). The CDR3 loop reads CASSPPGLVSNEQFF. CDR3 in DNA: TGTGCCAGCAGCCCTCCGGGACTAGTAAGCAATGAGCAGTTCTTC.

V usage is TRBV3-1 (or the pseudogene TRBV3-2) and J usage is TRBJ1-2; D is unresolved. Germline V CDR1 and CDR2: LGHDT, YNNKEL (reference sequence). V was clipped by 2 bases and J by 5 bases, with 18 bases between them. The CDR3 is made up of 16 amino acids. The CDR3, as DNA: TGTGCCAGCAGCCAATATCCGCCAGGTAGGGATTATGGCTACACCTTC. Translating it yields CASSQYPPGRDYGYTF.

The chain joins TRBV4-1 to TRBJ1-1, with D unresolved. CDR3 length equals 15 residues. The V gene lost 1 base and the J gene lost 0 bases, with 9 bases spanning the gap. The germline V gene has CDR1 MGHRA and CDR2 YSYEKL. The CDR3 DNA follows: TGCGCCAGCAGCCAAGTTTCCACAGTGAACACTGAAGCTTTCTTT. Its translation is CASSQVSTVNTEAFF.

The genes are TRBV18 and TRBJ1-6; D uncertain. Germline values: CDR1 KGHSH, CDR2 LQKENI. V lost 0 bases to trimming and J lost 5 bases, with 8 bases between them. The CDR3 spans 15 residues. The CDR3 DNA follows: TGTGCCAGCTCACCACCGGACGGAAATAATTCACCCCTCCACTTT. Its translation: CASSPPDGNNSPLHF.

The chain employs TRBV19 and TRBJ1-2, with D maybe TRBD1 (5 bases). Between the trimmed V and J ends, which lost 3 bases and 3 bases, there was a span of 14 bases. Germline V gene lookup returns CDR1 LNHDA and CDR2 SQIVND (reference sequence). This CDR3 region has 15 residues. The CDR3 region is CASSMGGLEDYGYTF. The CDR3 bases are TGTGCCAGTAGTATGGGGGGTCTTGAGGACTATGGCTACACCTTC. Full variable domain (rest looked up from reference TRBV19 and TRBJ1-2): DGGITQSPKYLFRKEGQNVTLSCEQNLNHDAMYWYRQDPGQGLRLIYYSQIVNDFQKGDIAEGYSVSREKKESFPLTVTSAQKNPTAFYLCASSMGGLEDYGYTFGSGTRLTVV.

The gene calls are TRBV19 and TRBJ2-7; 9 positions match TRBD2. The CDR3 contains 16 residues. After removal of 4 bases from V and 4 bases from J, the junction contained 11 bases not matched to a gene. Per the germline V gene, CDR1 is LNHDA and CDR2 is SQIVND (reference sequence). The CDR3 reads CASSNLAAGGGYEQYF. DNA for the CDR3: TGTGCCAGTAGTAACCTAGCCGCGGGAGGGGGTTACGAGCAGTACTTC.

The CDR3 sequence: CASSPNYSPDTQYF. The CDR3 DNA sequence: TGTGCCAGCAGTCCAAACTACTCTCCAGATACGCAGTATTTT. V and J are TRBV6-2 or TRBV6-3 and TRBJ2-3; no definite D call. V was shortened by 5 bases and J by 4 bases, with 13 bases between the two germline ends. The CDR3 runs to 14 residues. CDR1 is MNHEY, CDR2 SVGEGT, per germline.

The CDR3 is CASSSTSWNSPLHF. In nucleotides, the CDR3 is TGTGCCAGCAGCTCGACTTCCTGGAATTCACCCCTCCACTTT. The chain joins TRBV16 to TRBJ1-6, with D unresolved. This CDR3 has 14 residues. Trimming pared 5 bases from V and 7 bases from J, leaving 12 bases between. Germline V CDR1 and CDR2: KGHSY, FQNENV.

The chain uses TRBV5-1 and TRBJ1-2; 9 bases agree with TRBD1. From germline, CDR1 is SGHRS and CDR2 YFSETQ. The CDR3 has 16 amino acids. Unmatched junction bases numbered 11, after V lost 1 base and J lost 7 bases. For the CDR3, the DNA is TGCGCCAGCAGCTTGACCCCCGGGACAGGGATTATTGGCTACACCTTC. The encoded protein is CASSLTPGTGIIGYTF.

The chain employs TRBV15 and TRBJ1-2, with a tentative D call TRBD1 (6 bases). The ends were cut back, 6 bases at V and 2 bases at J, with 19 bases in the middle. The CDR3 is 16 residues long. Germline-derived CDR1 and CDR2 are LNHNV and YYDKDF (reference sequence). Here the CDR3 reads CATRPGGKGENYGYTF. The CDR3 bases are TGTGCCACCAGACCGGGGGGTAAGGGGGAGAACTATGGCTACACCTTC.